Listed below are T cell receptor beta chains from one sample, sequenced in a study of blood T cell repertoires in COVID-19. Method: immunoSEQ multiplex PCR; TCRdb's copy keeps in-frame clones and lacks some. The sample has 150,000 to 180,000 clones, about 88% seen once. The sequenced sample consisted of peripheral blood. These receptors came from a woman in her sixties with COVID-19, enrolled during active disease. Both conserved end residues are part of each CDR3. D genes are given only for firm matches. Rows give clone size only sometimes, using once, few, many, or a class for an expanded clone.

size	V	D	J	DNA	CDR3
.	TRBV12-5	TRBD1	TRBJ2-2	TGTGCTAGTGGTACTTCAGGGGGCGCGGACACCGGGGAGCTGTTTTTT	CASGTSGGADTGELFF
once	TRBV19	TRBD2	TRBJ2-1	TGTGCCAGTAGTATAGATCCTAGCGGAGCATACAATGAGCAGTTCTTC	CASSIDPSGAYNEQFF
.	TRBV19	TRBD1	TRBJ2-3	TGTGCCAGTAGCAACAGGGGAGCAGATACGCAGTATTTT	CASSNRGADTQYF
.	TRBV25-1	TRBD1	TRBJ1-2	TGTGCCAGCAGTGAATATAAGGGGGCGGCTGGTGGCTACACCTTC	CASSEYKGAAGGYTF
.	TRBV5-1	.	TRBJ1-2	TGCGCCAGCAGCTTGGCTACGGGGGTGGAGGATGGCTACACCTTC	CASSLATGVEDGYTF
.	TRBV9	.	TRBJ2-1	TGTGCCAGCAGCGTTAGGCAGGGAGGTAGCAATGAGCAGTTCTTC	CASSVRQGGSNEQFF
.	TRBV5-5	.	TRBJ2-3	TGTGCCAGCAGCTTGGTGGGGCAAGGAGCAGATACGCAGTATTTT	CASSLVGQGADTQYF
.	TRBV6-1	TRBD1	TRBJ2-7	TGTGCCAGCAGTGAAAGCTTTGGACAGGGGGCGCCGGAGCAGTACTTC	CASSESFGQGAPEQYF
.	TRBV5-1	.	TRBJ2-5	TGCGCCAGCAGCTTGTTTTCGGGGGAAGAGACCCAGTACTTC	CASSLFSGEETQYF
.	TRBV27	TRBD1	TRBJ1-2	TGTGCCAGCAGTCAACCCGGGACAGGGTTCGGCTACACCTTC	CASSQPGTGFGYTF
few	TRBV13	TRBD2	TRBJ2-1	TGTGCCAGCAGCTTTCGTAGCGGGGGGGCTAATGAGCAGTTCTTC	CASSFRSGGANEQFF
once	TRBV24-1	TRBD1	TRBJ2-1	TGTGCCACCAGTGACCCGGGACAGGGGTCCTACAATGAGCAGTTCTTC	CATSDPGQGSYNEQFF
.	TRBV30	TRBD1	TRBJ1-2	TGTGCCTGGAGTGTAGGGGGCAGGGGCTACACCTTC	CAWSVGGRGYTF
.	TRBV5-1	TRBD1	TRBJ2-1	TGCGCCAGCAGCTTAGGACAGGGTGCCTACAATGAGCAGTTCTTC	CASSLGQGAYNEQFF
.	TRBV6-5	.	TRBJ1-5	TGTGCCAGCAGACTCTCAGGGAGCAATCAGCCCCAGCATTTT	CASRLSGSNQPQHF
.	TRBV7-8	TRBD1	TRBJ1-3	TGTGCCAGTTCCCGGGACAGTCGATGGGGCGCTGGAAACACCATATATTTT	CASSRDSRWGAGNTIYF